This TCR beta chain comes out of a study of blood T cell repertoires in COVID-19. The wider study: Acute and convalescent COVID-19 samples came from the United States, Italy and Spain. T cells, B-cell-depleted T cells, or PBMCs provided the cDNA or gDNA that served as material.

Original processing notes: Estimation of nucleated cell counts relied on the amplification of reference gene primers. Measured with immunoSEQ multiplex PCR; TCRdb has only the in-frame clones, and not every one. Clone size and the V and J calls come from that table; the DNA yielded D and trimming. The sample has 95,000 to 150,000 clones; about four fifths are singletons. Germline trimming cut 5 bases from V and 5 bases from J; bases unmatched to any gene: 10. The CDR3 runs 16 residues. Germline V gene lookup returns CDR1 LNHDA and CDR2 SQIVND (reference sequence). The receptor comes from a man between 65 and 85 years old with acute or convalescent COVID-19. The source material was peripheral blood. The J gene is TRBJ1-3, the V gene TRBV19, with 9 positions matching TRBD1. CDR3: CASSLWGQGSRNTIYF. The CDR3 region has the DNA TGTGCCAGTAGTCTATGGGGACAGGGTTCTCGAAACACCATATATTTT.